This entry lists 25 T cell receptor beta chains sequenced from one sample in a study of blood T cell repertoires in COVID-19. Method: immunoSEQ multiplex PCR; TCRdb's copy keeps in-frame clones and lacks some. Of roughly 160,000 clones in the sample, roughly 83% were seen once. The sequencing input was peripheral blood. These receptor sequences come from a woman aged 60-70 years with acute or convalescent COVID-19.

The chain has TRBV19 and TRBJ2-1, with 8 bases aligning to TRBD1. J gave up 8 bases and V 4 bases, and 1 base lay outside the gene matches. CDR1 and CDR2 (germline): LNHDA, SQIVND (reference sequence). The CDR3 is 12 residues long. CDR3: CASSTGGDEQFF. The CDR3 region has the DNA TGTGCCAGTAGTACAGGGGGCGATGAGCAGTTCTTC.

This chain joins TRBV5-5 and TRBJ1-1; D is perhaps TRBD1 (6 bases). The germline gives CDR1 SGHKS, CDR2 YYEKEE (reference sequence). The CDR3 consists of 15 residues. The V gene lost 0 bases and the J gene lost 5 bases, with 14 bases spanning the gap. The CDR3 coding sequence is TGTGCCAGCAGCTTGGTCGTGGGGGCGAAAACTGAAGCTTTCTTT. It codes for CASSLVVGAKTEAFF. Looking up the rest from reference TRBV5-5 and TRBJ1-1 gives the full variable domain: DAGVTQSPTHLIKTRGQQVTLRCSPISGHKSVSWYQQVLGQGPQFIFQYYEKEERGRGNFPDRFSARQFPNYSSELNVNALLLGDSALYLCASSLVVGAKTEAFFGQGTRLTVV.

In this sample, this clone turned up a few times. This sequence joins TRBV6-5 and TRBJ1-1; maybe TRBD1 (5 bases). Trimming left V 7 bases short and J 2 bases short, with 14 bases between. CDR3 length: 14 residues. In germline, CDR1 is MNHEY, CDR2 SVGAGI. This CDR3 reads CASTLSQGNTEAFF. The CDR3 DNA follows: TGTGCCAGCACCCTTTCTCAGGGCAACACTGAAGCTTTCTTT.

V usage is TRBV5-1 and J usage is TRBJ2-2, with TRBD1 matching over 10 bases. J lost 5 bases, V lost 4 bases, and 5 bases had no gene match. CDR1 and CDR2 from the germline V gene are SGHRS and YFSETQ. The CDR3 consists of 15 residues. DNA of the CDR3: TGCGCCAGCAGCGGGGACAGGGGAGAGACCGGGGAGCTGTTTTTT. This translates into CASSGDRGETGELFF.

This clone was seen a handful of times. The CDR3 nucleotides are TGTGCCAGCAGTATGACAGGGGATTCGGACACTGAAGCTTTCTTT. As protein: CASSMTGDSDTEAFF. The chain joins TRBV6-5 to TRBJ1-1, with 8 bases lining up with TRBD1. The length of the CDR3 is 15 residues. Germline assignment: CDR1 MNHEY and CDR2 SVGAGI. Trimming cost V 5 bases and J 3 bases; bases outside gene matches: 8.

The chain carries TRBV2 and TRBJ2-2; 9 nucleotides agree with TRBD1. The CDR3 extends over 17 amino acids. V trimming: 2 bases; J trimming: 1 base; junction bases outside the gene matches: 5. CDR1 and CDR2 from the germline V gene are SNHLY and FYNNEI. The CDR3 DNA reads as TGTGCCAGCAGTGAACACAGGGGGCGCAGGAACACCGGGGAGCTGTTTTTT. Its translation: CASSEHRGRRNTGELFF.

In this sample, this clone turned up a few times. Compared with germline, one end of the junction differs, possibly owing to a read error. This chain joins TRBV7-2 and TRBJ1-1; a possible D gene is TRBD1 (5 bases). Germline-derived CDR1 and CDR2 are SGHTA and FQGNSA. The CDR3 contains 13 residues. The CDR3 DNA follows: TGTGCCAGCAGTTTAGGGGTGAGGGATGAAGCTTTCTTT. It specifies CASSLGVRDEAFF. The complete variable domain, with remaining parts taken from reference TRBV7-2 and TRBJ1-1, reads GAGVSQSPSNKVTEKGKDVELRCDPISGHTALYWYRQSLGQGLEFLIYFQGNSAPDKSGLPSDRFSAERTGGSVSTLTIQRTQQEDSAVYLCASSLGVRDEAFFGQGTRLTVV.

This rearrangement joins TRBV25-1 to TRBJ1-4, with D uncertain. Trimming pared 6 bases from V and 4 bases from J, leaving 6 bases between. In germline, CDR1 is MGHDK, CDR2 SYGVNS. The length of the CDR3 is 12 residues. For the CDR3, the DNA is TGTGCCAGCAGGAGCTTTAATGAAAAACTGTTTTTT. Translation gives CASRSFNEKLFF.

V gene TRBV7-2 combines with J gene TRBJ2-1; a possible D gene is TRBD2 (5 bases). Per the germline V gene, CDR1 is SGHTA and CDR2 is FQGNSA. This CDR3 has 15 amino acids. The V gene lost 3 bases and the J gene lost 0 bases, with 9 bases spanning the gap. The CDR3 sequence: CASSFEGRSYNEQFF. CDR3 nucleotides: TGTGCCAGCAGCTTTGAGGGTCGCTCCTACAATGAGCAGTTCTTC.

This rearrangement joins TRBV10-3 to TRBJ1-4, with D tentatively TRBD1 (5 bases). V lost 3 bases to trimming and J lost 11 bases, with 16 bases between them. The CDR3 is made up of 14 amino acids. Germline V gives CDR1 ENHRY, CDR2 SYGVKD. The CDR3: CAISETGQNFKLFF. DNA of the CDR3: TGTGCCATCAGTGAAACAGGCCAGAATTTTAAACTGTTTTTT.

The gene calls are TRBV3-1 (or the pseudogene TRBV3-2) and TRBJ1-5; 7 bases are shared with TRBD1. Per germline, CDR1 LGHDT and CDR2 YNNKEL (reference sequence). Germline trimming cut 2 bases from V and 3 bases from J; bases unmatched to any gene: 7. CDR3 length: 16 amino acids. The DNA of the CDR3 is TGTGCCAGCAGCCAACCTCCAGGACAGGCCAATCAGCCCCAGCATTTT. It is translated as CASSQPPGQANQPQHF.

This chain links TRBV25-1 with TRBJ2-3; perhaps TRBD1 as D (6 bases). CDR3 length equals 17 residues. With 5 bases removed from V and 6 bases from J, the gap between germline ends came to 24 bases. Looked up from germline, CDR1 is MGHDK and CDR2 is SYGVNS. The CDR3 bases are TGTGCCAGCAGTAAGATCGGGACACTGAAATTGACGGATACGCAGTATTTT. This sequence encodes CASSKIGTLKLTDTQYF.

The gene calls are TRBV7-2 and TRBJ2-3, with D possibly TRBD2 on 6 matching bases. Germline V gene data show CDR1 as SGHTA and CDR2 as FQGNSA. V lost 6 bases and J lost 0, with 13 bases in between. The CDR3 runs to 15 residues. CDR3 nucleotide sequence: TGTGCCAGCAGTCGGGACTTTACTAGCACAGATACGCAGTATTTT. Encoded protein: CASSRDFTSTDTQYF. Full variable domain (outside the CDR3, taken from reference TRBV7-2 and TRBJ2-3): GAGVSQSPSNKVTEKGKDVELRCDPISGHTALYWYRQSLGQGLEFLIYFQGNSAPDKSGLPSDRFSAERTGGSVSTLTIQRTQQEDSAVYLCASSRDFTSTDTQYFGPGTRLTVL.

This chain links TRBV7-2 with TRBJ2-3; TRBD2 aligns across 7 bases. Germline CDR1 is SGHTA and CDR2 is FQGNSA. This CDR3 spans 14 amino acids. V lost 5 bases, J lost 14 bases, and 16 bases stayed unmatched. The CDR3 DNA is TGTGCCAGCAGCGCGACGACGGGGACTACTCGTGCGTATTTT. Protein: CASSATTGTTRAYF.

The genes are TRBV2 and TRBJ2-2; a weak D match, TRBD2 (5 bases). Trimming pared 6 bases from V and 4 bases from J, leaving 15 bases between. CDR1 is SNHLY, CDR2 FYNNEI, per germline. The CDR3 runs 15 residues. The CDR3, as DNA: TGTGCCAGCAGAGTCACTAGTGATAGCACCGGGGAGCTGTTTTTT. Amino acids: CASRVTSDSTGELFF.

This chain links TRBV12-3 or TRBV12-4 with TRBJ1-6; D remains unclear. Trimming stripped 5 bases from V and 14 bases from J, with 10 bases between. CDR3 size: 11 residues. CDR3 DNA sequence: TGTGCCAGCAGTCGGGAAAAGGCCCTCCACTTT. It codes for CASSREKALHF.

The chain uses TRBV3-1 (or the pseudogene TRBV3-2) and TRBJ2-2; D perhaps matches TRBD1 (5 bases). The CDR3 is made up of 18 amino acids. Trimming left V 1 base short and J 2 bases short, with 17 bases between. The germline CDR1 and CDR2 sequences are LGHDT and YNNKEL (reference sequence). The CDR3 region has the DNA TGTGCCAGCAGCCAAGCCCCTGGGGCAGGGTTTAACACCGGGGAGCTGTTTTTT. Translated, it gives CASSQAPGAGFNTGELFF.

This chain uses TRBV7-9 with TRBJ2-3; TRBD2 matches 8 bases. Per the germline V gene, CDR1 is SEHNR and CDR2 is FQNEAQ (reference sequence). V was clipped by 5 bases and J by 1 base; unmatched bases: 8. CDR3 length equals 16 residues. CDR3 DNA: TGTGCCAGCAGCCCGTACGGGGGGGTGGGCACAGATACGCAGTATTTT. It encodes CASSPYGGVGTDTQYF.

The chain carries TRBV6-2 or TRBV6-3 and TRBJ1-1, with D possibly matching TRBD1 (6 bases). The CDR3 is 13 residues long. Germline CDR1 reads MNHEY; CDR2 reads SVGEGT. V was pared by 6 bases and J by 1 base, with 9 bases between. CDR3 amino acids: CASSDRSNTEAFF. CDR3 in DNA: TGTGCCAGCAGCGACAGGTCGAACACTGAAGCTTTCTTT.

This clone was detected only once. The chain has TRBV25-1 and TRBJ1-1; maybe TRBD1 (5 bases). The V gene's germline CDR1 is MGHDK and CDR2 SYGVNS. The CDR3 covers 14 residues. The germline V and J ends were trimmed by 6 bases and 4 bases, with 15 bases remaining between them. In DNA, the CDR3 is TGTGCCAGCAGCCCCGGGGGGTCGAGCACTGAAGCTTTCTTT. This translates into CASSPGGSSTEAFF.

The chain carries TRBV6-2 or TRBV6-3 and TRBJ2-7, with 7 nucleotides matching TRBD1. The CDR3 is 16 residues long. Trimming cost V 2 bases and J 4 bases; bases outside gene matches: 11. From germline, CDR1 is MNHEY and CDR2 SVGEGT. CDR3 coding DNA: TGTGCCAGCAGTTACAGGGGGCGTCTTGGATCGTACGAGCAGTACTTC. Amino acid sequence: CASSYRGRLGSYEQYF.

V and J are TRBV6-5 and TRBJ1-2, with TRBD1 as a possible D gene (6 bases). Germline V gives CDR1 MNHEY, CDR2 SVGAGI. The CDR3 is 13 amino acids. V gave up 9 bases and J gave up 8 bases, with 19 bases separating them. The chain's CDR3 is CARAGAGLLGYTF. The DNA for the CDR3 is TGTGCCAGGGCAGGGGCAGGGTTGTTAGGCTACACCTTC.

This clone was counted between two and nine times. The chain carries TRBV12-3 or TRBV12-4 and TRBJ1-2; TRBD1 matches 11 bases. The CDR3 is 13 amino acids. Unmatched junction bases numbered 1, after V lost 6 bases and J lost 4 bases. In DNA, the CDR3 is TGTGCCAGCAGCGGGACAGGGGGCTATGGCTACACCTTC. Protein product: CASSGTGGYGYTF.

This chain uses TRBV18 with TRBJ1-5, with D uncertain. V lost 0 bases, J lost 0 bases, and 6 bases lay in between. Germline assignment: CDR1 KGHSH and CDR2 LQKENI. The CDR3 is 15 amino acids. CDR3 residues: CASSPPSGSNQPQHF. CDR3 nucleotides: TGTGCCAGCTCACCACCATCCGGTAGCAATCAGCCCCAGCATTTT.

The chain is built from TRBV9 and TRBJ2-2; 9 nucleotides line up with TRBD2. The CDR3 is 16 amino acids. The germline gives CDR1 SGDLS, CDR2 YYNGEE. The ends lost 1 base at V and 6 bases at J; junction bases unmatched: 7. The CDR3 spells CASSVRERGAPGELFF. The CDR3 region has the DNA TGTGCCAGCAGCGTAAGGGAGCGGGGGGCGCCCGGGGAGCTGTTTTTT.